This T cell receptor beta chain was profiled in a study of regulatory T cells in long-lasting Graves disease. Combining iRepertoire HTBI primers with Arm-PCR of CDR3 regions, the authors built TCR beta libraries. TCRdb re-called the multiplex PCR reads with MiXCR, one entry per CDR3 protein. The table includes some 280,000 distinct CDR3 sequences, approximately 20% detected once. The time point is: persistent/refractory GD, antithyroid drugs over 5 years with positive TRAb. Scientists built the TCR library using RNA that was extracted from PBMCs. This clonotype was seen ten or more times. This material consisted of peripheral blood mononuclear cells (PBMCs), taken when the disease was refractory, from a patient treated with antithyroid drugs. The source is a female donor with Graves disease.

The CDR3 here is CASRPTGMGEQYF. The CDR3 coding sequence is TGTGCCAGCAGGCCTACAGGGATGGGCGAGCAGTACTTC. The chain joins TRBV7-9 to TRBJ2-7; D possibly corresponds to TRBD1 (6 bases). Trimming stripped 6 bases from V and 6 bases from J, with 15 bases between. The CDR3 is made up of 13 amino acids. Per the germline V gene, CDR1 is SEHNR and CDR2 is FQNEAQ (reference sequence).